Given below is one T cell receptor (beta chain) in context. Its antigen remains unidentified. This entry is derived from a study of cytotoxic CD8 clonotypes in ibrutinib-treated CLL. Study outcomes and limitations: Rare overall, public clonotypes shrank or held steady under therapy.

Sequencing was performed with immunoSEQ multiplex PCR; in TCRdb, only in-frame clones are kept and a portion is missing. The table has about 21,000 clones, less than 80% seen once; the top ten hold about 28%. Unmatched junction bases numbered 10, after V lost 4 bases and J lost 5 bases. CDR1 is MNHNY and CDR2 is SVGAGI in the germline V gene (reference sequence). The CDR3 length is 15 residues. V gene TRBV6-6 combines with J gene TRBJ2-7; 8 nucleotides align to TRBD2. The receptor's source is a human donor with chronic lymphocytic leukemia. The sample consisted of PBMCs, taken before ibrutinib treatment. The CDR3 reads CASSSAGAGGDEQYF. The CDR3 coding sequence is TGTGCCAGCAGTTCCGCTGGGGCGGGAGGCGACGAGCAGTACTTC.